The following is a TCR beta chain sequence with its context. This entry is derived from a study of blood T cell repertoires in COVID-19. Study summary: COVID-19 samples, acute and convalescent, were from the United States, Italy and Spain. Sample material is recorded as cDNA or gDNA derived from T cells, B-cell-depleted T cells, or PBMCs.

Germline CDR1 SNHLY, CDR2 FYNNEI. CDR3 length equals 15 residues. V was clipped by 7 bases and J by 6 bases; unmatched bases: 8. In the original workflow: Estimation of nucleated cell counts relied on the amplification of reference gene primers. Sequenced by immunoSEQ multiplex PCR; TCRdb stores in-frame clones only, minus some. V and J calls and clone size are those listed in that table; D and trimming were worked out from the DNA. The sample contains about 64,000 clones, about three quarters of which appear only once. The chain joins TRBV2 to TRBJ1-4, with 10 bases lining up with TRBD1. The sample consisted of peripheral blood. The sequence was obtained from a human donor in a cohort sampled during active COVID-19. DNA for the CDR3: TGTGCCAGCAACTACCCCGGGACAGGGGATGAAAAACTGTTTTTT. Translating gives CASNYPGTGDEKLFF. The variable domain in full, completed from reference TRBV2 and TRBJ1-4, reads EPEVTQTPSHQVTQMGQEVILRCVPISNHLYFYWYRQILGQKVEFLVSFYNNEISEKSEIFDDQFSVERPDGSNFTLKIRSTKLEDSAMYFCASNYPGTGDEKLFFGSGTQLSVL.